The clone carrying this TCR beta chain has ten or more counts. Its antigen remains unknown. Amplified regions were TCR beta CDR3 sequences from RNA transcripts. During a first-round RT-PCR of the TCR CDR3, the HTBI primer set was used. MiXCR, run by TCRdb on the multiplex PCR reads, gives a single entry per CDR3 protein. The table records approximately 400,000 distinct CDR3 sequences, around 25% of them present only once. The sample is drawn from a study of T cells in Graves' hyperthyroidism and ophthalmopathy. General study results and limits: Most clonotypes that expanded in the thyroid above 0.001 also showed up in blood. Before onset, by a median of approximately 5.9 months, the model predicted ophthalmopathy.

Trimming shortened V by 7 bases and J by 8 bases, and 14 bases separated the two germline ends. CDR1 is MDHEN, CDR2 SYDVKM, per germline. This CDR3 is 12 amino acids long. Each patient was aged 18 to 65 and had newly diagnosed hyperthyroidism of under 2 months' duration. Exclusions: uncontrolled infection, other autoimmune disease, pregnancy, lactation. Sequencing was performed on blood. The chain employs TRBV28 and TRBJ1-1; perhaps TRBD1 as D (6 bases). The origin of this receptor is a man aged 45-65 years with Graves' hyperthyroidism. The CDR3 nucleotides are TGTGCCAGCAACCACAGGGACGTGGAAGCTTTCTTT. Encoded protein: CASNHRDVEAFF.